What follows are 11 T cell receptor beta chains derived from one specimen sequenced in a study of post-analysis software for immune sequencing data. Notes on the study in general: Among five TRBV segments more frequent in patients than controls were TRBV5-6, TRBV5-1 and TRBV20-1.

Their antigens remain unidentified. Unique-molecular-identifier-tagged TCR beta cDNA libraries were used. TCRdb itself ran the PCR reads through MiXCR, one entry per CDR3 protein. This sample carries about 770,000 distinct CDR3 sequences, approximately 44% of them seen once, and the ten largest clones take around 4.7%. Sequencing was done on a sample of blood. These receptor sequences come from a girl aged 5 to 17 with multiple sclerosis.

The sample holds a few counts of this clonotype. The chain uses TRBV7-8 and TRBJ2-7, with D perhaps matching TRBD1 (5 bases). Germline V gives CDR1 SGHVS, CDR2 FQNEAQ. This CDR3 is 13 amino acids long. Deletions cut 5 bases from V and 3 bases from J, with 11 bases between. The CDR3 sequence: CASSRGQNYEQYF. The CDR3 bases are TGTGCCAGCAGCCGTGGACAAAACTACGAGCAGTACTTC. Filled out from reference TRBV7-8 and TRBJ2-7, the complete variable domain reads GAGVSQSPRYKVAKRGQDVALRCDPISGHVSLFWYQQALGQGPEFLTYFQNEAQLDKSGLPSDRFFAERPEGSVSTLKIQRTQQEDSAVYLCASSRGQNYEQYFGPGTRLTVT.

This chain links TRBV3-1 with TRBJ2-1, with a weak D call TRBD2 (5 bases). Germline values: CDR1 LGHDT, CDR2 YNNKEL (reference sequence). This CDR3 contains 14 residues. V lost 1 base to trimming and J lost 4 bases, with 8 bases between them. The DNA for the CDR3 is TGTGCCAGCAGCCAAGTCGAGCGGTACAATGAGCAGTTCTTC. This translates into CASSQVERYNEQFF.

The chain links TRBV9 to TRBJ1-5; D ambiguous. The CDR3 spans 15 residues. Germline assignment: CDR1 SGDLS and CDR2 YYNGEE. V dropped 0 bases and J dropped 4 bases, with 11 bases sitting between them. CDR3 protein: CASSVGADPNQPQHF. The CDR3 nucleotides are TGTGCCAGCAGCGTAGGCGCGGATCCGAATCAGCCCCAGCATTTT.

This clonotype was counted only a few times. The chain has TRBV27 and TRBJ2-1; D is unclear. Germline-derived CDR1 and CDR2 are MNHEY and SMNVEV (reference sequence). The CDR3 runs to 15 residues. V was shortened by 3 bases and J by 4 bases, with 13 bases between the two germline ends. The DNA for the CDR3 is TGTGCCAGCAGTTTGCGCGGCACCGCTTACAATGAGCAGTTCTTC. Its protein is CASSLRGTAYNEQFF.

The rearrangement links TRBV20-1 to TRBJ2-1, with unresolved D. This CDR3 spans 14 amino acids. Germline CDR1 DFQATT, CDR2 SNEGSKA (reference sequence). The V end was cut by 4 bases, the J end by 0 bases, with 10 bases between. CDR3 DNA: TGCAGTGCTACCAAAGCTGGCTCCTACAATGAGCAGTTCTTC. This gives the protein CSATKAGSYNEQFF.

This clonotype was counted between two and nine times. CDR3 sequence reads: CASSLRAGGPYNEQFF. As DNA, the CDR3 is TGCGCCAGCAGCTTGCGCGCGGGAGGGCCCTACAATGAGCAGTTCTTC. The chain has TRBV5-1 and TRBJ2-1; 9 bases line up with TRBD2. The ends lost 1 base at V and 2 bases at J; junction bases unmatched: 4. The CDR3 totals 16 residues. CDR1 is SGHRS and CDR2 is YFSETQ in the germline V gene.

A few counts support this clonotype. The chain is built from TRBV6-6 and TRBJ2-1, with 9 nucleotides matching TRBD2. J gave up 0 bases and V 7 bases, and 4 bases lay outside the gene matches. The CDR3 extends over 15 amino acids. Germline V lookup: CDR1 MNHNY, CDR2 SVGAGI (reference sequence). For the CDR3, the DNA is TGTGCCAGCATCCCTAGCGGGAACTCCTACAATGAGCAGTTCTTC. Protein sequence: CASIPSGNSYNEQFF.

V and J are TRBV7-2 and TRBJ1-4; 7 bases are shared with TRBD1. The CDR3 is made up of 15 amino acids. Germline V gene data show CDR1 as SGHTA and CDR2 as FQGNSA. Unmatched junction bases numbered 8, after V lost 5 bases and J lost 5 bases. The CDR3 region has the DNA TGTGCCAGCAGCCCCCAGGGACAGAAAAATGAAAAACTGTTTTTT. Translating it yields CASSPQGQKNEKLFF. Combining the CDR3 with reference TRBV7-2 and TRBJ1-4 gives the whole variable domain GAGVSQSPSNKVTEKGKDVELRCDPISGHTALYWYRQSLGQGLEFLIYFQGNSAPDKSGLPSDRFSAERTGGSVSTLTIQRTQQEDSAVYLCASSPQGQKNEKLFFGSGTQLSVL.

CDR3 sequence reads: CASSPGTGGATEAFF. CDR3 DNA sequence: TGTGCCAGCAGTCCCGGGACAGGGGGGGCCACTGAAGCTTTCTTT. The chain links TRBV12-3 or TRBV12-4 to TRBJ1-1; TRBD1 matches at 11 bases. V lost 5 bases, J lost 4 bases, and 6 bases stayed unmatched. This CDR3 spans 15 amino acids.

The CDR3 sequence is CASSAESLSYEQYF. The CDR3 bases are TGTGCCAGCAGCGCGGAGTCCTTGTCCTACGAGCAGTACTTC. J is TRBJ2-7 and V is TRBV9, with D uncertain. The CDR3 extends over 14 amino acids. The V end lost 3 bases, the J end lost 1 base, and 11 bases lay between the germline ends. Germline CDR1 SGDLS, CDR2 YYNGEE.

Details on this clonotype: At one of its ends the junction is not consistent with the germline gene, which may arise from a read error. The V gene is TRBV4-2, the J gene TRBJ2-1, with a possible D match to TRBD2 (6 bases). The CDR3 is 16 residues long. CDR1 is LGHNA, CDR2 YNFKEQ, per germline. CDR3 loop: CANSQYGTPDYNEQFF. CDR3 nucleotides: TGTGCCAACAGCCAATACGGGACTCCCGATTACAATGAGCAGTTCTTC.